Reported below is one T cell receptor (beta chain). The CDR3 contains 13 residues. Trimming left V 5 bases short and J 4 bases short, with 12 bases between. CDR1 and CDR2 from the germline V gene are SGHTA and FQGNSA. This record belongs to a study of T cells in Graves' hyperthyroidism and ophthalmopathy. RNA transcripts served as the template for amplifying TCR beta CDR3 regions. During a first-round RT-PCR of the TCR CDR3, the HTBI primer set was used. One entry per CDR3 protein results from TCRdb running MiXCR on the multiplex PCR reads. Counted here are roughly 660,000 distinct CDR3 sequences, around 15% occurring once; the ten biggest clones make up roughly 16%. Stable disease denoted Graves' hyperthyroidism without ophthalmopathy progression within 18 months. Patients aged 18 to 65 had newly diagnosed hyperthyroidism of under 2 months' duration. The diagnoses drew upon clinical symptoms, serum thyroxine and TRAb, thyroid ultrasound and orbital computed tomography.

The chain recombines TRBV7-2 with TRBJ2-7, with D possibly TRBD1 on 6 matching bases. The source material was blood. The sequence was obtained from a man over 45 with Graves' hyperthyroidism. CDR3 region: CASSQGQKYEQYF. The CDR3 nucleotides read TGTGCCAGCAGCCAAGGACAGAAATACGAGCAGTACTTC.